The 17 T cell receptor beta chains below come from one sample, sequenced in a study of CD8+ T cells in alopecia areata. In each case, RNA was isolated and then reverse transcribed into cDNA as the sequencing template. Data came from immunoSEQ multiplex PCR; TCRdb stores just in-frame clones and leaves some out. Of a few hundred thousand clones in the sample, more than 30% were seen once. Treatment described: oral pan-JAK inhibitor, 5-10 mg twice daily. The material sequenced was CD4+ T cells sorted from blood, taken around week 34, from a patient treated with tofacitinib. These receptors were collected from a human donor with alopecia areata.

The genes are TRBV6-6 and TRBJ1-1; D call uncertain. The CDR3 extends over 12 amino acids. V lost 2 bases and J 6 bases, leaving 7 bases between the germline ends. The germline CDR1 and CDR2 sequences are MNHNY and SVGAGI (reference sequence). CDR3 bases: TGTGCCAGCAGTTACGAGCACCCTGAAGCTTTCTTT. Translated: CASSYEHPEAFF.

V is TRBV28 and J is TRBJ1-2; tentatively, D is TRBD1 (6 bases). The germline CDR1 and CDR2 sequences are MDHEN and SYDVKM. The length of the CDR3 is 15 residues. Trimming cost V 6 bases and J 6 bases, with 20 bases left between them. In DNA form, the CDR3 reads TGTGCCAGCAGCCCAGTTCGGCAGGGGCCTAATGGCTACACCTTC. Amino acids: CASSPVRQGPNGYTF.

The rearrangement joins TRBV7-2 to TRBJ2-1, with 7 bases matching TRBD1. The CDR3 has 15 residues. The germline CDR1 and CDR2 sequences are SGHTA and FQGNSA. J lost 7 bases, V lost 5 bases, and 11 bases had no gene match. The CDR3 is CASSQGQLLLNEQFF. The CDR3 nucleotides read TGTGCCAGCAGCCAGGGACAGTTACTATTAAATGAGCAGTTCTTC.

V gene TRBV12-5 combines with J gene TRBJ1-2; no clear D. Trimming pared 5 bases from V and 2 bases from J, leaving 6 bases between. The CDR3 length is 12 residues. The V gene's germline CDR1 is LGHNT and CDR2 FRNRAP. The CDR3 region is CASGAFNYGYTF. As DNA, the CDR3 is TGTGCTAGTGGTGCCTTCAACTATGGCTACACCTTC. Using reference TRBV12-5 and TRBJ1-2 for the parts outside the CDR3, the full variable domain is DARVTQTPRHKVTEMGQEVTMRCQPILGHNTVFWYRQTMMQGLELLAYFRNRAPLDDSGMPKDRFSAEMPDATLATLKIQPSEPRDSAVYFCASGAFNYGYTFGSGTRLTVV.

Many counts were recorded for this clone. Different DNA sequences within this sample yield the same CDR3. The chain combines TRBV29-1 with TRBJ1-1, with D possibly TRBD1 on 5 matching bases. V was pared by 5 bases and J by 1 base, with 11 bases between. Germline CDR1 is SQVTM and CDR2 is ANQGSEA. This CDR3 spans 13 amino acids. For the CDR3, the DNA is TGCAGCGTTCGGACGGGGGGGAACACTGAAGCTTTCTTT. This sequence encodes CSVRTGGNTEAFF.

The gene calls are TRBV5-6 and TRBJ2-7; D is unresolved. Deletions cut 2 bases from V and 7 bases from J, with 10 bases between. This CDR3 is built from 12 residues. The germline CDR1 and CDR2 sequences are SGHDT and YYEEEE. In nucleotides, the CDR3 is TGTGCCAGCAGCTTCCGTGTGGGGGAGCAGTACTTC. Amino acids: CASSFRVGEQYF. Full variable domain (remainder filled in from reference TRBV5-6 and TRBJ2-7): DAGVTQSPTHLIKTRGQQVTLRCSPKSGHDTVSWYQQALGQGPQFIFQYYEEEERQRGNFPDRFSGHQFPNYSSELNVNALLLGDSALYLCASSFRVGEQYFGPGTRLTVT.

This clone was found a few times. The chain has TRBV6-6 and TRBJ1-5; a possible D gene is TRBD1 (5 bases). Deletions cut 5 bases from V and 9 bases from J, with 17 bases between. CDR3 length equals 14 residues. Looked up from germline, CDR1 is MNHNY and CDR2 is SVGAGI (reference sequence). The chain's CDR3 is CASSQTAQGGPQHF. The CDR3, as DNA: TGTGCCAGCAGTCAAACGGCTCAGGGTGGGCCCCAGCATTTT.

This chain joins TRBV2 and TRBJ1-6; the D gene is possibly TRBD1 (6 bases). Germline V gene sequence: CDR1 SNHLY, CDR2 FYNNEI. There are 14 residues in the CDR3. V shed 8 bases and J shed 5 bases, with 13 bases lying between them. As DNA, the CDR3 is TGTGCCAGCGGGAGGACAGCCGATAATTCACCCCTCCACTTT. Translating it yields CASGRTADNSPLHF.

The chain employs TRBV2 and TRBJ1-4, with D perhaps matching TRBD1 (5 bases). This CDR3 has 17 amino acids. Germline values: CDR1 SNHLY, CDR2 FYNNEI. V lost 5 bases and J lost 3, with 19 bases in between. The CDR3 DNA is TGTGCCAGCAGTCCCCAGCAGGGAACGAGAGCTAATGAAAAACTGTTTTTT. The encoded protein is CASSPQQGTRANEKLFF.

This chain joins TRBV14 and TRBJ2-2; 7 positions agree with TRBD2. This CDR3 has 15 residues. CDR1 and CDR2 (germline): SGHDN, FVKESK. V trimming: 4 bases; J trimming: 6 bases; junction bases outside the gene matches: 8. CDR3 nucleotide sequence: TGTGCCAGCAGCCCGGCCTCTAGCGGCTCCGGGGAGCTGTTTTTT. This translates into CASSPASSGSGELFF.

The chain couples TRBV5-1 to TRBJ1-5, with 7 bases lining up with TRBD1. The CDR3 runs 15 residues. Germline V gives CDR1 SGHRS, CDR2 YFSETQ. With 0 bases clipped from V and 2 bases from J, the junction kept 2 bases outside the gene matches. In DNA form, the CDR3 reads TGCGCCAGCAGCTTGGGTGACAGGGGCAATCAGCCCCAGCATTTT. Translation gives CASSLGDRGNQPQHF.

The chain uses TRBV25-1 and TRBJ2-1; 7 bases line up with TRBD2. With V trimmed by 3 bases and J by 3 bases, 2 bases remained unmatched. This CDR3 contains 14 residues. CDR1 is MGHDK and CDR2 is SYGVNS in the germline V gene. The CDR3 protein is CASSDGGSYNEQFF. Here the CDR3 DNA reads TGTGCCAGCAGTGATGGCGGGAGCTACAATGAGCAGTTCTTC.

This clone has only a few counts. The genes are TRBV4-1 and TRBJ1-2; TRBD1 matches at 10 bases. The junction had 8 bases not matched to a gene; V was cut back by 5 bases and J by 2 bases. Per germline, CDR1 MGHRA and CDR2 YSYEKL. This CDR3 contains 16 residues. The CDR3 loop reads CASSARQGAENYGYTF. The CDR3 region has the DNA TGCGCCAGCAGCGCCCGACAGGGGGCTGAAAACTATGGCTACACCTTC.

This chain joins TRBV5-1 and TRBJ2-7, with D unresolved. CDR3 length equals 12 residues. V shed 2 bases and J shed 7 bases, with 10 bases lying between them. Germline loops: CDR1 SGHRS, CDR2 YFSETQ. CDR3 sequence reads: CASSFSNVEQYF. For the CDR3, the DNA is TGCGCCAGCAGCTTCTCGAATGTGGAGCAGTACTTC.

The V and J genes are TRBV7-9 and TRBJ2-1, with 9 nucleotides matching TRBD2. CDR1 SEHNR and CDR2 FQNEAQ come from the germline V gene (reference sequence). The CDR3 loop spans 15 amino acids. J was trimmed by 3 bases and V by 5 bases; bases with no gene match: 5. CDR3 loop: CASSEGTSSYNEQFF. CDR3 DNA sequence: TGTGCCAGCAGCGAGGGGACTAGCAGCTACAATGAGCAGTTCTTC.

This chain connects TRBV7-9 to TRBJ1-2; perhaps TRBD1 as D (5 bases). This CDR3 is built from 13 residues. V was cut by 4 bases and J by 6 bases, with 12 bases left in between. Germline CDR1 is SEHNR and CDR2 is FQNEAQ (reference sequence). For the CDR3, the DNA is TGTGCCAGCAGCTCGCAGGGCTGGGATGGCTACACCTTC. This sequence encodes CASSSQGWDGYTF.

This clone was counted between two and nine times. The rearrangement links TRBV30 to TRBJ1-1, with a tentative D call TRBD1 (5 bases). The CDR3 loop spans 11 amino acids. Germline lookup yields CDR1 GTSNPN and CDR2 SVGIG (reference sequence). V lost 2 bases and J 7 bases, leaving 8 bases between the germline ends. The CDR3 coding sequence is TGTGCCTGGAGTAGACAGATTGAAGCTTTCTTT. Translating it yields CAWSRQIEAFF.